These 23 T cell receptor beta chains originate from one sample sequenced in a study of blood T cells in healthy people across ages. The authors ran a second PCR of about 6 to 12 cycles using a sample-barcoded 5' primer and a J-beta primer mix. A single record per CDR3 protein comes from TCRdb applying MiXCR to the 5' RACE reads. The table includes some 1.1 million distinct CDR3 sequences, under 40% detected once. Sequencing used blood. These TCRs come from a man aged 18 to 30 in good health.

This clonotype was counted a few times. The V and J genes are TRBV9 and TRBJ1-1; 7 bases align to TRBD1. There are 14 residues in the CDR3. Germline CDR1 SGDLS, CDR2 YYNGEE. After removal of 4 bases from V and 4 bases from J, the junction contained 7 bases not matched to a gene. This chain's CDR3 is CASSSHRDSTEAFF. The CDR3 DNA reads as TGTGCCAGCAGCTCTCACCGGGACAGCACTGAAGCTTTCTTT.

The chain has TRBV6-5 and TRBJ1-2; tentatively, D is TRBD1 (5 bases). The V gene's germline CDR1 is MNHEY and CDR2 SVGAGI. V lost 7 bases, J lost 7 bases, and 10 bases lay in between. There are 11 residues in the CDR3. The CDR3 loop reads CASTRGSGYTF. The CDR3 nucleotides read TGTGCCAGCACCCGGGGCTCTGGCTACACCTTC.

The gene calls are TRBV3-1 and TRBJ1-5; no clear D. The CDR3 is 13 amino acids. Per germline, CDR1 LGHDT and CDR2 YNNKEL (reference sequence). V dropped 3 bases and J dropped 7 bases, with 10 bases sitting between them. CDR3 sequence reads: CASSHGGGQPQHF. For the CDR3, the DNA is TGTGCCAGCAGCCACGGTGGCGGGCAGCCCCAGCATTTT.

The J gene is TRBJ1-4, the V gene TRBV12-3 or TRBV12-4, with 9 bases aligning to TRBD1. This CDR3 is built from 14 residues. V shed 6 bases and J 7 bases; nucleotides not matched to a gene: 6. The CDR3 loop is CASRLRDRAEKLFF. In DNA form, the CDR3 reads TGTGCCAGCAGACTCCGGGACAGGGCTGAAAAACTGTTTTTT.

This chain uses TRBV29-1 with TRBJ1-2; 8 positions match TRBD1. This CDR3 contains 16 residues. J gave up 0 bases and V 4 bases, and 10 bases lay outside the gene matches. Germline V gene data show CDR1 as SQVTM and CDR2 as ANQGSEA. CDR3 DNA sequence: TGCAGCGTTGTGGCCCCCAGGACAGGGACTAACTATGGCTACACCTTC. It yields the protein CSVVAPRTGTNYGYTF.

Regarding this clonotype: The junction does not match germline at one end; this may be a read error. CDR3 residues: CASGQTGPPNTGKLFF. The DNA for the CDR3 is TGTGCTAGTGGGCAAACAGGTCCCCCAAACACCGGGAAGCTGTTTTTT. The rearrangement links TRBV12-5 to TRBJ2-2; tentatively, D is TRBD1 or TRBD2 (5 bases each). The CDR3 totals 16 residues. Germline V gene sequence: CDR1 LGHNT, CDR2 FRNRAP.

The gene calls are TRBV2 and TRBJ1-4; no reliable D call. Germline CDR1 is SNHLY and CDR2 is FYNNEI. The CDR3 spans 14 residues. V was cut by 6 bases and J by 8 bases, with 16 bases left in between. The CDR3 protein is CASRLSGFDEKLFF. The CDR3 DNA sequence: TGTGCCAGCAGACTTTCGGGGTTTGACGAAAAACTGTTTTTT.

This clonotype was recorded a few times. The rearrangement joins TRBV20-1 to TRBJ1-6, with D possibly TRBD1 on 5 matching bases. Trimming pared 0 bases from V and 7 bases from J, leaving 16 bases between. The CDR3 loop spans 16 amino acids. Germline V lookup: CDR1 DFQATT, CDR2 SNEGSKA (reference sequence). The CDR3 DNA reads as TGCAGTGCTAGAGATCTCAGTAAGGGGAGCAATTCACCCCTCCACTTT. It translates to CSARDLSKGSNSPLHF.

This clonotype was found a few times. This rearrangement joins TRBV12-3 or TRBV12-4 to TRBJ2-7; D uncertain. This CDR3 is 14 amino acids long. Deletions cut 3 bases from V and 6 bases from J, with 15 bases between. The CDR3 is CASSLESLRSEQYF. Written as DNA, the CDR3 is TGTGCCAGCAGTTTGGAATCCCTCCGCTCCGAGCAGTACTTC.

The chain combines TRBV5-1 with TRBJ2-3, with D possibly being TRBD1 (5 bases). Germline V lookup: CDR1 SGHRS, CDR2 YFSETQ. The ends were cut back, 0 bases at V and 7 bases at J, with 15 bases in the middle. The CDR3 has 15 amino acids. In DNA form, the CDR3 reads TGCGCCAGCAGCTTGGGACAGCCAGTGGTGAATACGCAGTATTTT. It specifies CASSLGQPVVNTQYF. The full variable domain, in which reference TRBV5-1 and TRBJ2-3 provide the parts outside the CDR3, is KAGVTQTPRYLIKTRGQQVTLSCSPISGHRSVSWYQQTPGQGLQFLFEYFSETQRNKGNFPGRFSGRQFSNSRSEMNVSTLELGDSALYLCASSLGQPVVNTQYFGPGTRLTVL.

This clonotype showed up just a few times. This chain uses TRBV12-3 or TRBV12-4 with TRBJ2-1, with 13 bases matching TRBD2. The CDR3 runs 17 residues. J lost 3 bases, V lost 6 bases, and 8 bases had no gene match. The CDR3: CASSYGLAGDFYNEQFF. The CDR3 coding sequence is TGTGCCAGCAGCTACGGACTAGCGGGGGACTTCTACAATGAGCAGTTCTTC.

The rearrangement uses TRBV7-9 and TRBJ2-5, with D unresolved. V was shortened by 5 bases and J by 11 bases, with 21 bases between the two germline ends. CDR1 SEHNR and CDR2 FQNEAQ come from the germline V gene (reference sequence). This CDR3 has 14 residues. The CDR3 protein is CASSPRKVPNEQYF. CDR3 coding DNA: TGTGCCAGCAGCCCCCGAAAGGTACCCAATGAGCAGTACTTC.

The table lists this clonotype with a few counts. For the CDR3, the DNA is TGTGCCAGCAGCTTACGGGGGGCAAGAAACATTCAGTACTTC. Translated, it gives CASSLRGARNIQYF. This chain connects TRBV13 to TRBJ2-4, with D maybe TRBD2 (7 bases). V dropped 2 bases and J dropped 6 bases, with 11 bases sitting between them. This CDR3 region has 14 residues. CDR1 and CDR2 (germline): PRHDT, FYEKMQ (reference sequence).

This clonotype was seen only a few times. The chain is built from TRBV6-2 or TRBV6-3 and TRBJ1-5; D possibly corresponds to TRBD1 (6 bases). Trimming removed 2 bases at V and 4 bases at J, with 12 bases between. The length of the CDR3 is 15 residues. Germline CDR1 and CDR2: MNHEY and SVGEGT. As DNA, the CDR3 is TGTGCCAGCAGTTACCCAGGTAGGGGGAATCAGCCCCAGCATTTT. Translating it yields CASSYPGRGNQPQHF.

The genes are TRBV25-1 and TRBJ2-5; D is unresolved. V lost 3 bases, J lost 11 bases, and 10 bases lay in between. CDR1 is MGHDK and CDR2 is SYGVNS in the germline V gene. This CDR3 has 11 amino acids. CDR3 protein: CASSDLKEQYF. CDR3 DNA: TGTGCCAGCAGTGACCTCAAAGAGCAGTACTTC.

The J gene is TRBJ2-5, the V gene TRBV27; 7 bases align to TRBD1. Germline V lookup: CDR1 MNHEY, CDR2 SMNVEV (reference sequence). J lost 0 bases, V lost 6 bases, and 10 bases had no gene match. CDR3 length: 16 amino acids. This CDR3 is CASSPVDRLYQETQYF. CDR3 nucleotide sequence: TGTGCCAGCAGCCCTGTGGACAGGTTGTACCAAGAGACCCAGTACTTC.

This chain joins TRBV6-5 and TRBJ2-5; a weak D match, TRBD2 (5 bases). The CDR3 has 11 amino acids. Looked up from germline, CDR1 is MNHEY and CDR2 is SVGAGI. The ends were cut back, 4 bases at V and 13 bases at J, with 13 bases in the middle. CDR3 DNA: TGTGCCAGCAGTTCCTTCGGGAATCGGTACTTC. Translation: CASSSFGNRYF.

The CDR3 sequence: CSAEGALDYGYTF. The CDR3 bases are TGCAGTGCTGAGGGGGCGTTGGACTATGGCTACACCTTC. The rearrangement uses TRBV20-1 and TRBJ1-2; 7 nucleotides align to TRBD1. Looked up from germline, CDR1 is DFQATT and CDR2 is SNEGSKA (reference sequence). With V trimmed by 5 bases and J by 3 bases, 6 bases remained unmatched. The CDR3 is 13 residues long.

This clonotype has only a few counts. The chain links TRBV4-2 to TRBJ1-2, with a tentative D call TRBD1 (5 bases). Germline loops: CDR1 LGHNA, CDR2 YNFKEQ. The CDR3 sequence is 15 residues long. V lost 0 bases, J lost 2 bases, and 10 bases lay in between. The CDR3 protein is CASSQETGGNYGYTF. CDR3 DNA sequence: TGTGCCAGCAGCCAAGAAACAGGAGGGAACTATGGCTACACCTTC.

The genes are TRBV6-2 or TRBV6-3 and TRBJ2-1, with D hard to call. Germline CDR1 MNHEY, CDR2 SVGEGT. This CDR3 spans 13 amino acids. V lost 8 bases and J lost 0, with 8 bases in between. CDR3: CASLMSSYNEQFF. CDR3 coding DNA: TGTGCCAGCCTTATGAGCTCCTACAATGAGCAGTTCTTC.

Turning to this clonotype: At one of its ends the junction is not consistent with the germline gene, which may arise from a read error. This chain uses TRBV4-2 with TRBJ2-5, with TRBD1 identical over 11 bases. Germline CDR1 LGHNA, CDR2 YNFKEQ. This CDR3 region has 19 residues. CDR3 residues: CAGSQDIGRGQGVRKTQYF. As DNA, the CDR3 is TGTGCCGGCAGCCAAGATATAGGGAGGGGACAGGGGGTCAGAAAGACCCAGTACTTC.

This clonotype was observed a few times. The rearrangement uses TRBV6-6 and TRBJ1-5, with unresolved D. Germline loops: CDR1 MNHNY, CDR2 SVGAGI (reference sequence). The CDR3 loop spans 15 amino acids. Trimming shortened V by 2 bases and J by 8 bases, and 16 bases separated the two germline ends. CDR3: CASSYPDGRGKPQHF. The CDR3 nucleotides are TGTGCCAGCAGTTACCCCGACGGCCGCGGAAAGCCCCAGCATTTT.

The chain links TRBV6-6 to TRBJ1-4; D might be TRBD1 (5 bases). The length of the CDR3 is 15 residues. The V end lost 2 bases, the J end lost 14 bases, and 21 bases lay between the germline ends. CDR1 is MNHNY and CDR2 is SVGAGI in the germline V gene (reference sequence). The CDR3 region is CASSYHKDQGTVLFF. The DNA for the CDR3 is TGTGCCAGCAGTTACCACAAAGACCAGGGTACAGTTCTGTTTTTT.